This T cell receptor beta chain appears in the sequencing data of a study of blood T cell repertoires in COVID-19. Study context: The origin of the acute and convalescent COVID-19 samples was the United States, Italy and Spain. Sources were T cells, B-cell-depleted T cells, or PBMCs; the material itself was cDNA or gDNA.

Under the authors' procedure: Cell counts per sample came from amplifying reference gene primers. The assay was immunoSEQ multiplex PCR, and TCRdb's table has in-frame clones only and misses some. V and J calls plus clone size are reproduced from that table; the DNA served to infer D and trimming. The sample comprises fewer than 200,000 clones, approximately 80% of which are singletons, and roughly 3.5% rests with the top ten. V dropped 5 bases and J dropped 9 bases, with 14 bases sitting between them. Germline CDR1 LGHNT, CDR2 FRNRAP. CDR3 size: 13 residues. What was sequenced was peripheral blood. V is TRBV12-5 and J is TRBJ2-4; weak D call: TRBD2 (6 bases). This clonotype was obtained from a woman of 80 years or more with acute or convalescent COVID-19. This chain's CDR3 is CASGDPGLLIQYF. DNA of the CDR3: TGTGCTAGTGGTGATCCGGGACTTCTCATTCAGTACTTC.